This T cell receptor beta chain came from a study of identical twins. Trimming took 6 bases from V and 2 from J, leaving 14 bases between them. CDR3 size: 13 residues. Germline V gene data show CDR1 as SQVTM and CDR2 as ANQGSEA. TCRdb recomputed calls from the 5' RACE reads with MiXCR, one row per CDR3 protein. This table holds around 530,000 distinct CDR3 sequences, roughly 15% found once. The data also belong to a second study, concerning yellow fever vaccine responses in identical twins.

Sequenced input: CD4+ T cells sorted from blood. The rearrangement links TRBV29-1 to TRBJ2-7, with D maybe TRBD2 (6 bases). The source is a young woman in good health. CDR3 sequence: CSVAGTVTYEQYF. CDR3 DNA: TGCAGCGTCGCCGGGACTGTAACCTACGAGCAGTACTTC.